This T cell receptor (beta chain) was captured by sequencing in a study of OX40 agonist ivuxolimab in advanced cancers. Study context: Ivuxolimab, which is an agonistic anti-OX40 (CD134) antibody, was administered to the patients. Patients were roughly 83% male with ages about 23 to 80, mean roughly 55.

Trimming took off 5 bases at V and 3 bases at J, with 11 bases between the two ends. The CDR3 is 14 residues long. The germline gives CDR1 MNHEY, CDR2 SMNVEV (reference sequence). Measured with immunoSEQ multiplex PCR; TCRdb has only the in-frame clones, and not every one. Of 45,000 to 60,000 clones in the sample, roughly 91% are singletons; the top ten hold roughly 22%. Here the sequenced sample was CD4+ or CD8+ T cells sorted from blood, taken in a trial of the OX40 agonist ivuxolimab. The clonotype comes from an adult with an advanced solid tumor such as melanoma, head and neck, liver or kidney cancer. V usage is TRBV27 and J usage is TRBJ2-1; no firm D call. In DNA form, the CDR3 reads TGTGCCAGCAGTATCGGGCCTTTCTACAATGAGCAGTTCTTC. It codes for CASSIGPFYNEQFF.